A selection of T cell receptor beta chains follows, all from one sample in a study of T-cell reconstitution after alpha-beta-depleted transplantation in children. TCRdb passed the PCR reads through MiXCR, listing each CDR3 protein once. The table records 200,000 to 300,000 distinct CDR3 sequences, roughly 26% of them present only once. The sequences come from PBMCs, collected before TCRalphabeta/CD19-depleted stem cell transplant. These receptors all stem from a girl aged 2 to 9 with Fanconi anemia, due to receive a stem cell transplant. Both conserved end residues are part of each CDR3. The D gene is left open where the match is weak. Size values are once, few and many counts, or a class for expanded clones, and some rows have none.

>TRBV4-1|TRBD2|TRBJ2-2|once
CASRSGRNTGELFF
TGCGCCAGCAGGAGCGGGAGGAACACCGGGGAGCTGTTTTTT
>TRBV23-1|NA|TRBJ2-2|few
CASSQRTDHTGELFF
TGCGCCAGCAGTCAAAGAACAGACCACACCGGGGAGCTGTTTTTT
>TRBV4-2|NA|TRBJ1-2|many
CASSPAPTTQLVNYGYTF
TGTGCCAGCAGCCCAGCCCCTACTACCCAACTTGTGAACTATGGCTACACCTTC
>TRBV12-3/TRBV12-4|NA|TRBJ1-5|NA
CASSLGAQNQPQHF
TGTGCCAGCAGTTTAGGGGCGCAAAACCAGCCCCAGCATTTT
>TRBV20-1|TRBD2|TRBJ2-3|many
CSAPTVGLGQYF
TGCAGTGCCCCTACCGTGGGACTAGGCCAGTATTTT
>TRBV28|NA|TRBJ1-2|NA
CASSLLAYYGYTF
TGTGCCAGCAGTTTGTTAGCCTACTATGGCTACACCTTC
>TRBV20-1|NA|TRBJ2-7|NA
CSARDPLEATYEQYF
TGCAGTGCTAGAGATCCCCTTGAGGCAACCTACGAGCAGTACTTC
>TRBV6-2/TRBV6-3|NA|TRBJ1-5|NA
CASKGFGQPQHF
TGTGCCAGCAAGGGGTTTGGTCAGCCCCAGCATTTT
>TRBV20-1|TRBD2|TRBJ2-5|few
CSGDGGMETQYF
TGCAGTGGGGACGGGGGGATGGAGACCCAGTACTTC
>TRBV27|NA|TRBJ2-1|NA
CASSPTSGRLLDEQFF
TGTGCCAGCAGTCCTACTTCGGGACGGCTCTTGGATGAGCAGTTCTTC
>TRBV5-1|NA|TRBJ1-2|many
CASSSDSFYGYTF
TGCGCCAGCAGCTCGGACAGCTTCTATGGCTACACCTTC
>TRBV2|NA|TRBJ2-1|many
CASSAGTPSYNEQFF
TGTGCCAGCAGTGCCGGGACTCCGAGTTACAATGAGCAGTTCTTC
>TRBV9|TRBD2|TRBJ2-2|NA
CASSVASSGGTGELFF
TGTGCCAGCAGCGTAGCTTCCAGCGGGGGGACCGGGGAGCTGTTTTTT
>TRBV6-2/TRBV6-3|NA|TRBJ2-7|once
CASSLLRAGAEQYF
TGTGCCAGCAGCCTCCTAAGGGCAGGAGCCGAGCAGTACTTC
>TRBV29-1|TRBD1|TRBJ1-2|few
CSADRGYGYTF
TGCAGCGCGGACAGGGGCTATGGCTACACCTTC
>TRBV12-3/TRBV12-4|NA|TRBJ2-3|many
CASSFLADTQYF
TGTGCCAGCAGTTTCCTAGCAGATACGCAGTATTTT
>TRBV20-1|NA|TRBJ1-6|NA
CSARDSSYNSPLHF
TGCAGTGCTAGAGATAGCTCCTATAATTCACCCCTCCACTTT
>TRBV4-2|NA|TRBJ2-7|NA
CASSRPLESFYGQYF
TGTGCCAGCAGCCGACCCCTCGAATCCTTCTACGGGCAGTACTTC
>TRBV29-1|NA|TRBJ2-1|NA
CSTLESSYNEQFF
TGCAGTACATTAGAGAGCTCCTACAATGAGCAGTTCTTC
>TRBV23-1|NA|TRBJ2-1|few
CASNPDPSSYNEQFF
TGCGCCAGCAATCCCGACCCCAGCTCCTACAATGAGCAGTTCTTC
>TRBV29-1|NA|TRBJ2-5|many
CSAPPPNGGQETQYF
TGCAGCGCCCCCCCCCCAAATGGGGGCCAAGAGACCCAGTACTTC
>TRBV20-1|TRBD2|TRBJ2-5|many
CSAGPPRGGYQETQYF
TGCAGTGCTGGCCCTCCTCGCGGGGGGTACCAAGAGACCCAGTACTTC
>TRBV2|NA|TRBJ2-1|NA
CASNEGGNNEQFF
TGTGCCAGCAACGAGGGGGGTAACAATGAGCAGTTCTTC
>TRBV29-1|TRBD1|TRBJ2-7|NA
CSVALTGGPYEQYF
TGCAGCGTTGCTCTCACAGGGGGCCCCTACGAGCAGTACTTC
>TRBV21-1|NA|TRBJ1-5|NA
CASSAGQGANQPQHF
TGTGCCAGCAGCGCCGGACAGGGGGCCAATCAGCCCCAGCATTTT
>TRBV29-1|NA|TRBJ2-3|many
CSVVWTDSDTQYF
TGCAGCGTTGTTTGGACAGACTCAGATACGCAGTATTTT
>TRBV20-1|NA|TRBJ1-1|NA
CSAMGDPLNTEAFF
TGCAGTGCTATGGGGGACCCTTTGAACACTGAAGCTTTCTTT
>TRBV20-1|NA|TRBJ1-2|NA
CSARRIVRYTF
TGCAGTGCTAGGCGGATAGTTCGCTACACCTTC
>TRBV29-1|NA|TRBJ2-7|few
CSVVWELNPYEQYF
TGCAGCGTTGTTTGGGAATTGAACCCCTACGAGCAGTACTTC
>TRBV6-1|TRBD1|TRBJ2-1|NA
CASSRQGVLNNEQFF
TGTGCCAGCAGTCGACAGGGAGTTCTCAACAATGAGCAGTTCTTC
>TRBV19|TRBD1|TRBJ2-7|NA
CASGVSAGQGAQEQYF
TGTGCCAGTGGAGTGAGTGCGGGACAGGGGGCGCAAGAGCAGTACTTC
>TRBV5-1|NA|TRBJ2-1|NA
CASSLDNRGSDEQFF
TGCGCCAGCAGCTTGGATAATAGGGGGAGCGATGAGCAGTTCTTC
>TRBV11-3|TRBD1|TRBJ2-5|NA
CASSLGSGGWETQYF
TGTGCCAGCAGCTTAGGATCAGGGGGTTGGGAGACCCAGTACTTC
>TRBV29-1|TRBD1|TRBJ2-1|NA
CSVAGGWLNEQFF
TGCAGCGTTGCAGGGGGCTGGCTAAATGAGCAGTTCTTC
>TRBV20-1|NA|TRBJ2-1|NA
CSASSSVYNEQFF
TGCAGTGCTAGTTCTAGCGTCTACAATGAGCAGTTCTTC
>TRBV29-1|NA|TRBJ2-3|many
CSVEGSNTDTQYF
TGCAGCGTTGAAGGTAGTAACACAGATACGCAGTATTTT
>TRBV6-5|NA|TRBJ1-5|many
CASSYSGQRGDQPQHF
TGTGCCAGCAGTTACTCAGGGCAGAGAGGGGATCAGCCCCAGCATTTT
>TRBV20-1|TRBD2|TRBJ2-1|few
CSARETGLHLSNEQFF
TGCAGTGCTAGAGAAACGGGACTACACCTAAGCAATGAGCAGTTCTTC
>TRBV12-3/TRBV12-4|TRBD2|TRBJ2-1|NA
CATKGGLAYNEQFF
TGTGCCACCAAAGGGGGACTAGCCTACAATGAGCAGTTCTTC
>TRBV4-2|NA|TRBJ1-2|many
CASSQETGWYGYTF
TGTGCCAGCAGCCAGGAAACAGGGTGGTATGGCTACACCTTC
>TRBV6-1|TRBD1|TRBJ1-1|NA
CASSPYGTGGSEAFF
TGTGCCAGCAGTCCGTACGGGACAGGGGGCTCTGAAGCTTTCTTT
>TRBV28|NA|TRBJ2-3|NA
CASRTPAQSPTDTQYF
TGTGCCAGCAGAACACCCGCGCAGTCCCCCACAGATACGCAGTATTTT
>TRBV25-1|TRBD2|TRBJ2-7|few
CASSGRTSGSSEQYF
TGTGCCAGCAGTGGCCGGACTAGCGGGAGCTCCGAGCAGTACTTC
>TRBV29-1|TRBD1|TRBJ1-6|few
CSVRQGIDSPLHF
TGCAGCGTACGACAGGGAATAGATTCACCCCTCCACTTT
>TRBV6-2/TRBV6-3|TRBD2|TRBJ2-3|many
CASSAGTSGNWVLRDTQYF
TGTGCCAGCAGTGCCGGGACTAGCGGGAATTGGGTCCTCCGAGATACGCAGTATTTT
>TRBV20-1|TRBD2|TRBJ2-3|NA
CSARGSGFSTDTQYF
TGCAGTGCTAGGGGTAGCGGGTTTAGCACAGATACGCAGTATTTT
>TRBV7-8|TRBD2|TRBJ2-7|few
CASSFTLAGDPYEQYF
TGTGCCAGCAGCTTCACGCTAGCGGGAGACCCCTACGAGCAGTACTTC
>TRBV6-2/TRBV6-3|NA|TRBJ2-1|many
CASSYPGNGYEQFF
TGTGCCAGCAGTTACCCCGGCAACGGGTATGAGCAGTTCTTC
>TRBV5-6|NA|TRBJ2-5|many
CASSLGPPQETQYF
TGTGCCAGCAGCTTGGGACCACCCCAAGAGACCCAGTACTTC
>TRBV20-1|NA|TRBJ1-1|many
CSAIFTEAFF
TGCAGTGCTATCTTCACTGAAGCTTTCTTT
>TRBV12-3/TRBV12-4|TRBD1|TRBJ1-6|many
CASSLARTGVSPLHF
TGTGCCAGCAGTTTAGCTCGGACAGGGGTTTCACCCCTCCACTTT
>TRBV3-1|NA|TRBJ1-5|few
CASSQDLRVGQPQHF
TGTGCCAGCAGCCAAGATTTAAGGGTCGGTCAGCCCCAGCATTTT
>TRBV12-3/TRBV12-4|TRBD2|TRBJ2-1|many
CASTNGAGVTNEQFF
TGTGCCAGCACCAATGGGGCGGGAGTGACCAATGAGCAGTTCTTC
>TRBV12-3/TRBV12-4|NA|TRBJ2-5|many
CASSRTPYQETQYF
TGTGCCAGCAGTCGGACACCGTACCAAGAGACCCAGTACTTC
>TRBV5-1|NA|TRBJ2-1|NA
CASSLEHYEQFF
TGCGCCAGCAGCTTGGAGCACTATGAGCAGTTCTTC
>TRBV7-9|TRBD2|TRBJ2-5|NA
CASSPSGGLQETQYF
TGTGCCAGCAGCCCAAGCGGGGGCCTCCAAGAGACCCAGTACTTC
>TRBV29-1|TRBD1|TRBJ1-1|many
CSANRGRNTEAFF
TGCAGCGCTAACAGGGGGCGAAACACTGAAGCTTTCTTT
>TRBV20-1|TRBD2|TRBJ2-5|few
CSARLADYQETQYF
TGCAGTGCTAGACTAGCGGACTACCAAGAGACCCAGTACTTC
>TRBV20-1|TRBD2|TRBJ2-2|few
CSARVGTSGNTGELFF
TGCAGTGCTAGAGTTGGGACTAGCGGCAACACCGGGGAGCTGTTTTTT